The clone carrying this T cell receptor beta chain was found once. Its antigen is as yet unknown. This sample was taken from a study of cytomegalovirus exposure and HLA in healthy donors. Study-wide findings and caveats: In a later analysis, TCR association rates varied by HLA locus: DRB1 most, HLA-C fewest. In terms of immune exposure information, only CMV serostatus was available. Later analysis demonstrated an association between a missense DCLRE1C variant and TCR beta V- and J-gene trimming.

PCR amplification relied on 60 Vbeta primers (plus 13 Jbeta primers). The data were produced by immunoSEQ multiplex PCR, yet TCRdb's version contains in-frame clones alone and is incomplete. The sample consists of around 150,000 clones, more than 75% of them appearing once. This receptor was obtained from a male donor in good health and CMV-seronegative. Sequenced sample: PBMCs.

Here the CDR3 DNA reads TGTGCCAGCATGCCCCGCCCCCAGGCTGAAGCTTTCTTT. Translating gives CASMPRPQAEAFF. The V call is TRBV2, the J call TRBJ1-1; D remains unclear. CDR1 is SNHLY, CDR2 FYNNEI, per germline. The germline V and J ends were trimmed by 7 bases and 6 bases, with 15 bases remaining between them. This CDR3 spans 13 amino acids.